A single sample is the source of the 7 T cell receptor beta chains below, sequenced in a study of early T cells in non-severe SARS-CoV-2 infection. TCRdb reanalysed the 5' RACE reads using MiXCR and keeps one entry per CDR3 protein. The sample contains about 55,000 distinct CDR3 sequences, around 13% of which appear only once. The specimen sequenced was whole blood. Source of these receptors: an adult who was a healthcare worker with PCR-confirmed SARS-CoV-2 infection or an uninfected control (not recorded which).

This clonotype came up many times. The rearrangement links TRBV19 to TRBJ2-7; D gene uncertain. The CDR3 covers 9 residues. With 8 bases removed from V and 4 bases from J, the gap between germline ends came to 3 bases. CDR1 LNHDA and CDR2 SQIVND come from the germline V gene (reference sequence). The CDR3 loop is CASSYEQYF. Written as DNA, the CDR3 is TGTGCCAGTTCGTACGAGCAGTACTTC.

This clonotype came up a few times. The chain joins TRBV9 to TRBJ2-5; D might be TRBD1 (6 bases). Trimming shortened V by 3 bases and J by 2 bases, and 14 bases separated the two germline ends. CDR1 and CDR2 from the germline V gene are SGDLS and YYNGEE. CDR3 size: 15 residues. The CDR3 region is CASSGRTENQETQYF. CDR3 bases: TGTGCCAGCAGCGGTCGGACAGAAAATCAAGAGACCCAGTACTTC.

With respect to this clonotype: A much larger clone differs from this one at a single base, so this may be a read error. The V and J genes are TRBV10-3 and TRBJ2-3; the match to TRBD1 covers 7 bases. From germline, CDR1 is ENHRY and CDR2 SYGVKD. The V segment lost 3 bases and the J segment 2 bases; nucleotides outside the gene matches: 5. This CDR3 spans 15 amino acids. CDR3 sequence (DNA): TGTGCCATCAGTGAAGGACAGGCCGCCACAGATACGCAGTATTTT. Its protein product is CAISEGQAATDTQYF.

Ten or more counts support this clonotype. The V gene is TRBV3-1, the J gene TRBJ2-2; perhaps D is TRBD1 or TRBD2 (5 bases each). The CDR3 has 16 residues. Per the germline V gene, CDR1 is LGHDT and CDR2 is YNNKEL (reference sequence). Trimming removed 0 bases at V and 3 bases at J, with 11 bases between. The CDR3 spells CASSQDPGPDTGELFF. CDR3 sequence (DNA): TGTGCCAGCAGCCAAGATCCGGGGCCTGACACCGGGGAGCTGTTTTTT.

This clonotype was observed many times. This chain joins TRBV30 and TRBJ1-2; a possible D gene is TRBD1 (5 bases). The germline V and J ends were trimmed by 1 base and 8 bases, with 20 bases remaining between them. The germline CDR1 and CDR2 sequences are GTSNPN and SVGIG (reference sequence). This CDR3 is built from 15 residues. The CDR3 is CAWSGVLTGSRGYTF. Written as DNA, the CDR3 is TGTGCCTGGAGTGGGGTCCTTACAGGTAGTAGGGGCTACACCTTC.

This clonotype was counted many times. This chain connects TRBV4-3 to TRBJ1-4, with D possibly matching TRBD1 (6 bases). There are 16 residues in the CDR3. V was pared by 1 base and J by 6 bases, with 15 bases between. Germline V gene sequence: CDR1 LGHNA, CDR2 YSLEER. This CDR3 is CASSQAQGRGDEKLFF. The DNA of the CDR3 is TGCGCCAGCAGCCAAGCCCAGGGTAGGGGGGATGAAAAACTGTTTTTT.

This clonotype was picked up a small number of times. The chain links TRBV19 to TRBJ2-3, with D maybe TRBD2 (7 bases). CDR1 is LNHDA, CDR2 SQIVND, per germline (reference sequence). V gave up 7 bases and J gave up 0 bases, with 17 bases separating them. The CDR3 has 16 amino acids. The CDR3 DNA sequence: TGTGCCAGTAACGGACCGGGGGGCAGTAGCACAGATACGCAGTATTTT. It codes for CASNGPGGSSTDTQYF.